This is a list of T cell receptor beta chains from one sample in a study of CD8 T cells in Susac syndrome. TCRdb recomputed calls from the immunoSEQ multiplex PCR reads with MiXCR, one row per CDR3 protein. The data contain around 140,000 distinct CDR3 sequences, 85% to 95% of them seen just once; the ten biggest clones take up more than 0.14%. The sequenced sample consisted of CD4+ T cells from PBMCs. The receptor set was obtained from a human donor with Susac syndrome. Both conserved end residues are trimmed from each CDR3. Each record gives: CDR3 protein, V gene.

CDR3aa: ASSYGDHSYNEQF
v_gene: TRBV6-6

CDR3aa: ASSLELGEQF
v_gene: TRBV7-6

CDR3aa: ASSRFPRGRAHEQY
v_gene: TRBV7-9

CDR3aa: ASSLAAINQPQH
v_gene: TRBV12-3/TRBV12-4

CDR3aa: ASNQPGLAVTDTQY
v_gene: TRBV12-3/TRBV12-4

CDR3aa: AIRSGQGGDIQY
v_gene: TRBV10-3

CDR3aa: ASSPGRGSYT
v_gene: TRBV7-6

CDR3aa: SAARRTVYGYT
v_gene: TRBV20-1

CDR3aa: ASSAYYYEQY
v_gene: TRBV25-1

CDR3aa: SVLTTLYGYT
v_gene: TRBV29-1

CDR3aa: ARPTGEQETQY
v_gene: TRBV4-3

CDR3aa: ASREGTGQETQY
v_gene: TRBV5-1

CDR3aa: ASSPLRSRGTDTQY
v_gene: TRBV18

CDR3aa: SAGSHRAGQPQH
v_gene: TRBV20-1

CDR3aa: ASSFGGRRQGRVGSEAF
v_gene: TRBV27

CDR3aa: ASSLAGGYEQY
v_gene: TRBV7-3

CDR3aa: SVAGTGTDTQY
v_gene: TRBV29-1

CDR3aa: SASAPGGISYEQY
v_gene: TRBV20-1

CDR3aa: ASRRGVQPNDGYT
v_gene: TRBV6-4

CDR3aa: ASSLIAGIYNEQF
v_gene: TRBV7-9

CDR3aa: ASTGGSTEAF
v_gene: TRBV6-1

CDR3aa: ASSLVLGTSGKVYTDTQY
v_gene: TRBV28

CDR3aa: SASSTDNTEAF
v_gene: TRBV20-1

CDR3aa: ASRLDVGNSPLH
v_gene: TRBV23-1

CDR3aa: ASSRGQPNTGELF
v_gene: TRBV7-9

CDR3aa: SAPRQMNTEAF
v_gene: TRBV20-1

CDR3aa: SARDVRGSYEQY
v_gene: TRBV20-1

CDR3aa: SANDGHGYT
v_gene: TRBV20-1

CDR3aa: SARDPRDRAETQY
v_gene: TRBV20-1

CDR3aa: ASSLGLAGGDYNEQF
v_gene: TRBV18

CDR3aa: AWHRRRKGDTEAF
v_gene: TRBV30

CDR3aa: ASSHPQGIYGYT
v_gene: TRBV4-1

CDR3aa: ASSENTEAF
v_gene: TRBV7-9